These 13 T cell receptor beta chains were all obtained from the same sample, sequenced in a study of shared clonotypes between healthy human individuals. Only in-frame clones appear in the TCRdb table, and some are missing; sequencing was by immunoSEQ multiplex PCR. Altogether about 710,000 clones are present, around 73% being singletons, with the ten largest covering around 1.7%. The sample comprised memory CD4+ T cells sorted from blood. Subset indicated: CD45RA-negative fraction. These receptors were collected from a woman in her 30s in good health.

The chain uses TRBV5-1 and TRBJ2-7, with unresolved D. CDR1 SGHRS and CDR2 YFSETQ come from the germline V gene. The CDR3 consists of 13 residues. V gave up 7 bases and J gave up 1 base, with 12 bases separating them. CDR3 loop: CASATAESYEQYF. The DNA for the CDR3 is TGCGCCAGCGCCACGGCAGAATCCTACGAGCAGTACTTC.

V gene TRBV25-1 combines with J gene TRBJ2-5, with 7 bases aligning to TRBD2. V trimming: 2 bases; J trimming: 5 bases; junction bases outside the gene matches: 14. The V gene's germline CDR1 is MGHDK and CDR2 SYGVNS. The CDR3 contains 17 residues. The CDR3: CASSEMGGAGFLETQYF. The CDR3 nucleotides read TGTGCCAGCAGTGAAATGGGAGGGGCAGGGTTCTTGGAGACCCAGTACTTC.

This rearrangement joins TRBV18 to TRBJ2-1; 12 nucleotides align to TRBD2. V dropped 1 base and J dropped 6; count of bases not matched to a gene: 10. The CDR3 loop spans 18 amino acids. From germline, CDR1 is KGHSH and CDR2 LQKENI. The chain's CDR3 is CASSPRSTSGSRPNEQFF. The CDR3 DNA follows: TGTGCCAGCTCACCACGTTCGACTAGCGGGAGCCGGCCCAATGAGCAGTTCTTC.

V gene TRBV11-2 combines with J gene TRBJ2-1, with D possibly being TRBD2 (6 bases). Germline lookup yields CDR1 SGHAT and CDR2 FQNNGV. V was cut by 1 base and J by 16 bases, with 11 bases left in between. The length of the CDR3 is 11 residues. Here the CDR3 DNA reads TGTGCCAGCAGCTTAGGGGAGACTAGATTCTTC. Translating gives CASSLGETRFF.

V usage is TRBV19 and J usage is TRBJ2-1; TRBD2 matches at 8 bases. This CDR3 spans 15 amino acids. Looked up from germline, CDR1 is LNHDA and CDR2 is SQIVND (reference sequence). V lost 3 bases to trimming and J lost 4 bases; unmatched junction nucleotides: 5. In DNA form, the CDR3 reads TGTGCCAGTAGTATGACGGGAGGGGGGTACAATGAGCAGTTCTTC. Translation gives CASSMTGGGYNEQFF.

The sample holds a few counts of this clone. This chain connects TRBV9 to TRBJ2-5; 8 nucleotides match TRBD1. The CDR3 runs to 15 residues. The germline CDR1 and CDR2 sequences are SGDLS and YYNGEE. V lost 4 bases, J lost 2 bases, and 7 bases stayed unmatched. The CDR3 protein is CASSLGGTGQETQYF. DNA for the CDR3: TGTGCCAGCAGCTTAGGGGGGACAGGTCAAGAGACCCAGTACTTC. The variable domain in full, completed from reference TRBV9 and TRBJ2-5, reads DSGVTQTPKHLITATGQRVTLRCSPRSGDLSVYWYQQSLDQGLQFLIQYYNGEERAKGNILERFSAQQFPDLHSELNLSSLELGDSALYFCASSLGGTGQETQYFGPGTRLLVL.

This clone was seen only once. This chain links TRBV5-1 with TRBJ1-5; D perhaps matches TRBD1 (6 bases). This CDR3 has 16 residues. Looked up from germline, CDR1 is SGHRS and CDR2 is YFSETQ. V was trimmed by 0 bases and J by 0 bases, leaving 10 bases between them. CDR3 protein: CASSLGTDNSNQPQHF. The CDR3 coding sequence is TGCGCCAGCAGCTTGGGGACAGATAATAGCAATCAGCCCCAGCATTTT.

J is TRBJ2-7 and V is TRBV27, with 7 nucleotides matching TRBD2. The germline CDR1 and CDR2 sequences are MNHEY and SMNVEV (reference sequence). The CDR3 is made up of 14 amino acids. The V gene end was trimmed by 3 bases and the J gene end by 6 bases; junction bases not matched to a gene: 8. Here the CDR3 DNA reads TGTGCCAGCAGTTTGACTAGCCGGATAGTCGAGCAGTACTTC. As protein: CASSLTSRIVEQYF.

Remarks on this clone: Different DNA sequences within this sample yield the same CDR3. This chain uses TRBV7-9 with TRBJ1-1; D call uncertain. The CDR3 consists of 13 residues. CDR1 SEHNR and CDR2 FQNEAQ come from the germline V gene (reference sequence). Trimming removed 1 base at V and 2 bases at J, with 5 bases between. The CDR3 sequence is CASSLGQNTEAFF. The CDR3 nucleotides are TGTGCCAGCAGCTTAGGGCAAAACACTGAAGCTTTCTTT.

The CDR3: CASSPEGAHGYTF. The CDR3 DNA reads TGTGCCAGCTCACCGGAGGGGGCCCATGGCTACACCTTC. The chain links TRBV18 to TRBJ1-2; TRBD1 agrees at 7 bases. The CDR3 runs 13 residues. V lost 3 bases, J lost 6 bases, and 4 bases stayed unmatched. CDR1 is KGHSH and CDR2 is LQKENI in the germline V gene.

The V gene is TRBV28, the J gene TRBJ2-2, with D hard to call. Per the germline V gene, CDR1 is MDHEN and CDR2 is SYDVKM. CDR3 length equals 13 residues. Trimming stripped 5 bases from V and 4 bases from J, with 8 bases between. CDR3 amino acids: CASSKHLTGELFF. CDR3 DNA sequence: TGTGCCAGCAGTAAACATCTCACCGGGGAGCTGTTTTTT. Using reference TRBV28 and TRBJ2-2 for the parts outside the CDR3, the full variable domain is DVKVTQSSRYLVKRTGEKVFLECVQDMDHENMFWYRQDPGLGLRLIYFSYDVKMKEKGDIPEGYSVSREKKERFSLILESASTNQTSMYLCASSKHLTGELFFGEGSRLTVL.

V usage is TRBV7-2 and J usage is TRBJ2-5; D is possibly TRBD2 (6 bases). Germline CDR1 SGHTA, CDR2 FQGNSA. The CDR3 has 14 residues. The V gene lost 5 bases and the J gene lost 1 base, with 11 bases spanning the gap. Here the CDR3 reads CASSIRLGQETQYF. The CDR3 bases are TGTGCCAGCAGCATTAGACTAGGCCAAGAGACCCAGTACTTC.

The chain employs TRBV7-8 and TRBJ2-2; no reliable D call. Per the germline V gene, CDR1 is SGHVS and CDR2 is FQNEAQ. The CDR3 is 14 amino acids. The V end was cut by 1 base, the J end by 3 bases, with 6 bases between. The chain's CDR3 is CASSLERYTGELFF. In DNA form, the CDR3 reads TGTGCCAGCAGCTTAGAGCGTTACACCGGGGAGCTGTTTTTT.